This TCR beta chain came from a study of T cells in Graves' hyperthyroidism and ophthalmopathy (dated by TCRdb to about 2019). With respect to the entire study: Peripheral blood was sampled at the time of initial diagnosis, prior to any treatment. Following sampling, methimazole starting at 30 mg daily was given to hyperthyroidism patients, and high-dose intravenous methylprednisolone was given to ophthalmopathy patients. The 100 or so discovery patients were randomly divided into training and test sets at a 7:3 ratio. To identify TCR V-J signatures that set the groups apart, the researchers used a discovery cohort of 100 patients, made up of 40 to 45 with Graves' ophthalmopathy and about 55 with stable Graves' hyperthyroidism. In several Graves' hyperthyroidism patients, the study also compared T-cell repertoires from thyroid tissue with T-cell repertoires from blood. An independent validation cohort of 18 to 20 hyperthyroidism patients and 17 patients who later progressed to ophthalmopathy tested prospective prediction of ophthalmopathy. TCR Vbeta CDR3 sequencing of fewer than 150 peripheral blood samples (43 ophthalmopathy, about 74 hyperthyroidism and some 17 progressor patients) is reported in the paper. Points the paper makes about the study in general: No statistical method was used to fix the sample size in advance, and group allocation was not hidden from the investigators. In validation, the model predicted progression to ophthalmopathy with approximately 70% sensitivity and approximately 74% specificity, a median of about six months before onset. In cross-validation, a model built on a 13 V-J signature told ophthalmopathy apart from stable hyperthyroidism with about 90% sensitivity and roughly 83% specificity, and in testing the same model reached 80%/75%. Most expanded thyroid clonotypes (frequency above 0.001) were also detected in blood, a finding suggesting that blood repertoires may reflect thyroid immune responses.

A patient counted as having stable Graves' hyperthyroidism if no progression to ophthalmopathy occurred over 18 months of follow-up. Hyperthyroidism patients were newly diagnosed, with disease duration under 2 months, and aged 18 to 65 years. Patients with uncontrolled infections, other autoimmune diseases, pregnancy or lactation were excluded. Clinical symptoms, serum thyroxine and TRAb, thyroid ultrasound, and orbital computed tomography formed the basis for the diagnoses. PBMCs were separated from roughly 10 ml of fresh peripheral blood using Ficoll-Paque density gradient centrifugation. Total RNA was extracted using Trizol reagent, and RNA quality was assessed on an Agilent 2100 Bioanalyzer. Of note for this clonotype: Its antigen specificity is not known. Base qualities are not recorded, but no much larger clone differs from it by a single base.

The CDR3 sequence holds 14 residues, the cysteine and phenylalanine included. The CDR3 DNA has 42 bases and is translated from base 1. V loses 6 bases at its end and J loses 4 bases; junction bases beyond the gene matches: 7. From a lookup of the germline V gene, CDR1 and CDR2 are MDHEN and SYDVKM. The TCR beta CDR3 regions were amplified from RNA transcripts. The TCR CDR3 was subjected to a first round of RT-PCR using the HTBI primer set and the Qiagen OneStep RT-PCR kit. The libraries were constructed in a second round of multiplex PCR and then size-selected and purified. The libraries were sequenced on an Illumina HiSeq2000 using paired-end 100 bp reads. Under the source paper's analysis protocol: SOAPnuke was used to process the raw data, throwing out any read that contained adapters or uncalled bases, had a mean Phred below 15, or lacked an exact constant-primer or identifier match. COPE v1.2.5 was used to merge high-quality paired reads, and clonotypes were defined as unique nucleotide sequences. MiTCR v1.1 was used to align the clonotypes against IMGT TRBV, TRBD and TRBJ reference segments. Only V-J combinations with frequency above 0.0001, covering about 99% of repertoires, were analysed. The TCS score was defined as the ratio of F50 (clonal expansion) to E x V (chaos), calculated using BLOSUM62-based TCRdist between CDR3 peptides within each V-J. Welch's t-statistics and random forest reduced 514 V-J features to about 13, which were used in a naive Bayes classifier (R e1071). TCRdb trimmed public reads at Q25 via fastp, called clones via MiXCR and kept in-frame beta chains. When rows share a CDR3 protein, they turn into one entry using the most common DNA and genes. It is TCRdb's table, rather than the study itself, that gives the V and J calls and clone size. The sample yields a few hundred thousand distinct CDR3 sequences; 15% were counted once. The top ten hold around a third of the sample.

The material sequenced was blood. The V and J segments used are TRBV28 and TRBJ2-7, with 9 bases in between that match TRBD1. The origin of this receptor is a woman younger than 45 with Graves' hyperthyroidism. The CDR3 corresponds to CASRQQGAQYEQYF. The bases read TGTGCCAGCAGGCAACAGGGGGCCCAATACGAGCAGTACTTC.